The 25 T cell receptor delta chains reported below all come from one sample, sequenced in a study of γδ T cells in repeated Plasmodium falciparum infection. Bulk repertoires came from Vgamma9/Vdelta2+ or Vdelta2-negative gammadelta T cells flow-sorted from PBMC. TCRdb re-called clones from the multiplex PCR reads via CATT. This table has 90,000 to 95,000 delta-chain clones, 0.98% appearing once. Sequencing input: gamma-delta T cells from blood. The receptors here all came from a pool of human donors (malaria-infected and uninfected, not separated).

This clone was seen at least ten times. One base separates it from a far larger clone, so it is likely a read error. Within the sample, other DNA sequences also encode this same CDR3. CDR3 region: CACDTKAVGDTRPLIF. The CDR3 DNA is TGTGCCTGCGACACAAAGGCTGTCGGGGATACTAGACCCCTGATCTTT. The V call is TRDV2, the J call TRDJ4; 8 positions match TRDD3. TCRdb supplies no J gene; here it was assigned by aligning the nucleotide sequence to germline. The CDR3 totals 16 residues. Germline V gives CDR1 GEAIGNYY, CDR2 EKD.

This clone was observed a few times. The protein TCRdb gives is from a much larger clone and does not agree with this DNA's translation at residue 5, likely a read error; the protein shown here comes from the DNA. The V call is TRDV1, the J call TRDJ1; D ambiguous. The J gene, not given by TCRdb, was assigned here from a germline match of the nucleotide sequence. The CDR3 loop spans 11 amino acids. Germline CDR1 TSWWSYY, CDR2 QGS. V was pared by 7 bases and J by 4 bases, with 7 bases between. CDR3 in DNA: TGTGCTCTTGACGTTTTCGATAAACTCATCTTT. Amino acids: CALDVFDKLIF.

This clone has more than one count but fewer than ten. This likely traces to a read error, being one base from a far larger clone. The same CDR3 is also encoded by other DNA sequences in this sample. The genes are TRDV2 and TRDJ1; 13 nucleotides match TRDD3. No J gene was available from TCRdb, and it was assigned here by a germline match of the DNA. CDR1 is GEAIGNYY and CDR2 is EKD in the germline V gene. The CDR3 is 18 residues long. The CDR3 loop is CACDSGVLGDTLSDKLIF. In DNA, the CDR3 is TGCGCCTGTGACTCCGGGGTACTGGGGGATACGCTTTCCGATAAACTCATCTTT.

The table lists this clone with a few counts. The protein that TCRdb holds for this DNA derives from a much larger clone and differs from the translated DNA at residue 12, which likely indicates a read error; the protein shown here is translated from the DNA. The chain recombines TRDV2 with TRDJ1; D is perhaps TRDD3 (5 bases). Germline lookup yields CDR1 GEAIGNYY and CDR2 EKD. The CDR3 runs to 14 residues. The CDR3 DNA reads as TGTGCCTGTGGAGGACTGGCTGGCCCCGATAAACCCATCTTT. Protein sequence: CACGGLAGPDKPIF.

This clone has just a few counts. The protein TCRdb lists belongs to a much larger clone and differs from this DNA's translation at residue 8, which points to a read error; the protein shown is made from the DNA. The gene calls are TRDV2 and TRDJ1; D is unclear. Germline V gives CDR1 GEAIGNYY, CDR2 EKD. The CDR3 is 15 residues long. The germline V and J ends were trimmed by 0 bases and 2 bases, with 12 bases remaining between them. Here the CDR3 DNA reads TGTGCCTGTGACACCGTTGCTATCCCTACCGATAAACTCATCTTT. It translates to CACDTVAIPTDKLIF.

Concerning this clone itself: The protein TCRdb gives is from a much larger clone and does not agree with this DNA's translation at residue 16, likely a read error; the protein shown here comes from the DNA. The CDR3 protein is CALGELLREGDSAGKPIF. The CDR3 DNA reads as TGTGCTCTTGGGGAACTTCTTCGAGAGGGGGATAGTGCCGGGAAACCCATCTTT. A V gene of TRDV1 was called, but no J gene was assigned; TRDD3, the table's D call, lacks a check against the DNA. This CDR3 spans 18 amino acids. Germline V gene sequence: CDR1 TSWWSYY, CDR2 QGS.

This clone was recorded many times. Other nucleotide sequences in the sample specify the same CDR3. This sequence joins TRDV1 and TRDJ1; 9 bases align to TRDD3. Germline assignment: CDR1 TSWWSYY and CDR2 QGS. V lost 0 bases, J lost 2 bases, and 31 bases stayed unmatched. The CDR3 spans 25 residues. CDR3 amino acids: CALGELKVYPFLKMGDNGGTDKLIF. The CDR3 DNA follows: TGTGCTCTTGGGGAACTAAAGGTATACCCTTTCCTGAAGATGGGGGATAATGGAGGGACCGATAAACTCATCTTT.

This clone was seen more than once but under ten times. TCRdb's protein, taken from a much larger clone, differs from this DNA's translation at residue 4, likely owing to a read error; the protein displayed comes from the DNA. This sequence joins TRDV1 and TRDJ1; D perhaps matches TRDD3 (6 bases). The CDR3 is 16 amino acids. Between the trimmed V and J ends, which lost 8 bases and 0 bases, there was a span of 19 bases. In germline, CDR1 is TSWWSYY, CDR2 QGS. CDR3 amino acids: CALTWGSESYTDKLIF. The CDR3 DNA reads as TGTGCTCTTACGTGGGGGTCTGAGTCGTACACCGATAAACTCATCTTT.

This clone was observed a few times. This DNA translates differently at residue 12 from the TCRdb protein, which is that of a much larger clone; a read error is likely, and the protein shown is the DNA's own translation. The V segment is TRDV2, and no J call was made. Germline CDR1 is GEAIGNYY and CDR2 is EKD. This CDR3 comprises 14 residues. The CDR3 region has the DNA TGTGCCTGTGACACCCCTTTTGTAGTTGGCGTATTCATCTTT. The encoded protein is CACDTPFVVGVFIF.

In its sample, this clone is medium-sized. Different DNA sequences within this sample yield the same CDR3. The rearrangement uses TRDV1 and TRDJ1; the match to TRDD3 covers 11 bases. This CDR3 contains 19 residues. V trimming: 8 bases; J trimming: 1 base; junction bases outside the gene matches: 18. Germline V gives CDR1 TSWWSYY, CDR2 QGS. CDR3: CALSLRPSYWGIGTDKLIF. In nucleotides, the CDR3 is TGTGCTCTTTCCCTGAGGCCCTCTTACTGGGGGATAGGCACCGATAAACTCATCTTT.

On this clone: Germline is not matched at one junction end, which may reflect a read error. The CDR3 is CARDSLPGMPEGVPDTDKLIF. CDR3 coding DNA: TGTGCCCGTGACTCTCTACCGGGGATGCCAGAGGGGGTTCCCGACACCGATAAACTCATCTTT. The V and J genes are TRDV2 and TRDJ1; TRDD3 might be the D (6 bases). The CDR3 length is 21 residues. Germline V gives CDR1 GEAIGNYY, CDR2 EKD.

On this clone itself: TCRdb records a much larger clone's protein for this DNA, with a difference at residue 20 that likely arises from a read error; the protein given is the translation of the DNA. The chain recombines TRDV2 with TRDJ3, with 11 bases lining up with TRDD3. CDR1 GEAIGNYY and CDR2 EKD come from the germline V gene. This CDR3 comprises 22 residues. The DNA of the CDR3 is TGTGCCTGTGACCGAGTACTGGGGGATATGGGCCCCAGGTCCTGGGACACCCGACAGGTGTTTTTC. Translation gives CACDRVLGDMGPRSWDTRQVFF.

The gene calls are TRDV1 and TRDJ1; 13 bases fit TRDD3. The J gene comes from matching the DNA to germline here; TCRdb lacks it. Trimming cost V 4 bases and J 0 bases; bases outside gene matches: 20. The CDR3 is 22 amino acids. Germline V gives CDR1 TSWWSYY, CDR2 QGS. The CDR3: CALGGLPLLGYWGIRYTDKLIF. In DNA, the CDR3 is TGTGCTCTTGGGGGACTCCCCCTACTTGGTTACTGGGGGATACGTTACACCGATAAACTCATCTTT.

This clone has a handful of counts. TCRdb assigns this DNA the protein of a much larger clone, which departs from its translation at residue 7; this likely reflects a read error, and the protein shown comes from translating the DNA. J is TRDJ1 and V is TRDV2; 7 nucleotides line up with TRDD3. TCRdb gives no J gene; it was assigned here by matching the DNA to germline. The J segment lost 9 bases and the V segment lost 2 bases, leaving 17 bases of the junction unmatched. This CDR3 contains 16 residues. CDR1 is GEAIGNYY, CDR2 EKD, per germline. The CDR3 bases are TGTGCCTGTGACAGACTGAGGGATACAAGAATGAAGGAACTCATCTTT. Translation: CACDRLRDTRMKELIF.

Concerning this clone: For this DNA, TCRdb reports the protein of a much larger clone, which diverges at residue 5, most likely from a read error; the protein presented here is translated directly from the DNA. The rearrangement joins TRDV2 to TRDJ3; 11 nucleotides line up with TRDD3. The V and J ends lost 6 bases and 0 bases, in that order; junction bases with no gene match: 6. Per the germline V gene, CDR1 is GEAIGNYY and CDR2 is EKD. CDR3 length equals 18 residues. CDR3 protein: CACNDTGGYSWDTRQMFF. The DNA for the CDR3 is TGTGCCTGTAACGATACTGGGGGATACTCCTGGGACACCCGACAGATGTTTTTC.

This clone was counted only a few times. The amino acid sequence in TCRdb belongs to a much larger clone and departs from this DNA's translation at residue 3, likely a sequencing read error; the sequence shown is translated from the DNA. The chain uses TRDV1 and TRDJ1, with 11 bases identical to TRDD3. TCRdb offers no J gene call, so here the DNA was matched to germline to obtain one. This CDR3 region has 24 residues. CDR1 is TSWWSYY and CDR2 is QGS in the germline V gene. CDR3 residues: CAIGELRSYLLRTGGYIHTDKLIF. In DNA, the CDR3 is TGTGCTATTGGGGAACTCAGATCCTACCTCCTTCGTACTGGGGGATATATCCACACCGATAAACTCATCTTT.

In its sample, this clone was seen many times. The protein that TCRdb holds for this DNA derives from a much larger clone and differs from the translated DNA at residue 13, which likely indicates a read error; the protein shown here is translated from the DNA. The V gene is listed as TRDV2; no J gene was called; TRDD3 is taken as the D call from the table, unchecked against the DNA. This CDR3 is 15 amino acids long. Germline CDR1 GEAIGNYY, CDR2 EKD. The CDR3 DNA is TGTGCCTGTGACACCGTGGGGGGTTACACCGATAAACCCATCTTT. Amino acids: CACDTVGGYTDKPIF.

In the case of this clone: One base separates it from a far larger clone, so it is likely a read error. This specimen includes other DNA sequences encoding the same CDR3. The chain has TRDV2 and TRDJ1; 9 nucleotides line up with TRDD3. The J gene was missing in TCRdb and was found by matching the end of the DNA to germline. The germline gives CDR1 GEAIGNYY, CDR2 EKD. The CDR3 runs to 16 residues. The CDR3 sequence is CACDTGGGYTGGQLIF. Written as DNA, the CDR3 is TGTGCCTGCGACACCGGCGGGGGATACACCGGGGGGCAACTCATCTTT.

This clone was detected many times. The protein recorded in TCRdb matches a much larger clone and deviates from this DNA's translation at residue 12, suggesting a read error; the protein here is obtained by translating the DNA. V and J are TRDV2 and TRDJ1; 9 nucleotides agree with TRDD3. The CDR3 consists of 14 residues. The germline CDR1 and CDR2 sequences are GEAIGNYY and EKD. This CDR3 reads CACDPLGDYDKPIF. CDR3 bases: TGTGCCTGTGACCCACTGGGGGACTACGATAAACCCATCTTT.

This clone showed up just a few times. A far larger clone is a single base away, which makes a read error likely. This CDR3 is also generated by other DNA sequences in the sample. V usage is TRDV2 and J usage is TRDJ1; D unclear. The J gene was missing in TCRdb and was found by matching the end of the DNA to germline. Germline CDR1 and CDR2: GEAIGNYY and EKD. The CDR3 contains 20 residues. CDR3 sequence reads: CACDTVTVIDRGGHPDKLIF. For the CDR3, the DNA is TGTGCCTGCGACACCGTAACAGTTATTGACCGAGGCGGTCACCCCGATAAACTCATCTTT.

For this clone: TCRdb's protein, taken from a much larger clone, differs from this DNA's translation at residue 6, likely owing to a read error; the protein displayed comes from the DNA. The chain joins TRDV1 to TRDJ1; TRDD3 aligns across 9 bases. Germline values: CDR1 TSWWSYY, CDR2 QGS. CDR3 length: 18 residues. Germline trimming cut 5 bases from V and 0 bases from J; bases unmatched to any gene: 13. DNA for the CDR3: TGTGCTCTTGGGTTTAAGCCTGGGGGATGTTACTACACCGATAAACTCATCTTT. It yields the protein CALGFKPGGCYYTDKLIF.

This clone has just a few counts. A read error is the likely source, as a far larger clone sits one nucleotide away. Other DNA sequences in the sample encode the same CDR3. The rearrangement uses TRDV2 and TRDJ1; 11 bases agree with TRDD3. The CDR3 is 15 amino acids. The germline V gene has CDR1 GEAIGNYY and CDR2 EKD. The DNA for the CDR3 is TGTGCCTGTGACCCACTGGGGGATATTCCCGATAAGCTCATCTTT. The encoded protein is CACDPLGDIPDKLIF.

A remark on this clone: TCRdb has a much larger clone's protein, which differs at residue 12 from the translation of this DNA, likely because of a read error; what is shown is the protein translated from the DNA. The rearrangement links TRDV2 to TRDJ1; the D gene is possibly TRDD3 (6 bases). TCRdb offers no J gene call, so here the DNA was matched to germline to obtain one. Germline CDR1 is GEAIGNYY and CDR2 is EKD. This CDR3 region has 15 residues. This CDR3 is CACDTVGGLGDELIF. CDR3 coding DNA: TGTGCCTGTGACACGGTGGGGGGACTCGGCGATGAACTCATCTTT.

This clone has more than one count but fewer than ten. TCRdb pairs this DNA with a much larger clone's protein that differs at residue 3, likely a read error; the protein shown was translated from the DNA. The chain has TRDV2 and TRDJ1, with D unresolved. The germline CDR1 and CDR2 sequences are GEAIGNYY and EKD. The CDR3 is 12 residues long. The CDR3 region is CAYDTGDDKLIF. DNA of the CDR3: TGTGCCTATGACACCGGCGACGATAAACTCATCTTT.

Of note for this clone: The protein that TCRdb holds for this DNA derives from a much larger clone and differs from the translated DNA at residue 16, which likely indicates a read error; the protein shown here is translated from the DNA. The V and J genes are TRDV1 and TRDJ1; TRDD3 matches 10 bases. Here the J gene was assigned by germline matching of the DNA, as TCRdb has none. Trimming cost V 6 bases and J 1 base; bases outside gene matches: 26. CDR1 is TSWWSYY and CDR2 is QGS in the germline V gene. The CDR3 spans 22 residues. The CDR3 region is CALGCRSYFKHWGIPTTDKLIF. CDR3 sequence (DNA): TGTGCTCTTGGATGCCGTTCCTACTTTAAACACTGGGGGATTCCGACCACCGATAAACTCATCTTT.